This T cell receptor beta chain originates from a study of breast tumors, draining lymph nodes, adjacent tissues. The germline V gene encodes CDR1 SNHLY and CDR2 FYNNEI. With V trimmed by 4 bases and J by 5 bases, 9 bases remained unmatched. The CDR3 length is 15 residues. Samples came from axillary lymph nodes draining the breast cancer. Each CDR3 protein is one row after TCRdb ran MiXCR on the multiplex PCR reads. This table has roughly 130,000 distinct CDR3 sequences, 20% appearing once. This clonotype came up many times. What was sequenced was axillary lymph node tissue. The rearrangement uses TRBV2 and TRBJ2-5; TRBD1 matches 8 bases. The sequence was collected from a female donor with breast cancer. Some clones in this sample may be carry-over from other donors' samples. The CDR3 sequence: CASSALGQGWETQYF. CDR3 sequence (DNA): TGTGCCAGCAGTGCCCTCGGACAGGGTTGGGAGACCCAGTACTTC.